This TCR beta chain comes out of a study of OX40 agonist ivuxolimab in advanced cancers. Study-wide context: The patients received ivuxolimab by intravenous route every 2 weeks at 0.01 to 10 mg/kg.

Study-level points and caveats: The study did not work out the antigen specificity of the expanded peripheral T cells.

About this clone: No antigen is known for it.

The CDR3 loop spans 18 amino acids. V gave up 5 bases and J gave up 0 bases, with 17 bases separating them. CDR1 and CDR2 from the germline V gene are SEHNR and FQNEAQ (reference sequence). Sequenced by immunoSEQ multiplex PCR; TCRdb stores in-frame clones only, minus some. The sample contains about 48,000 clones, 75% to 85% of which appear only once. Excluded were patients having autoimmune disease history or systemic immunosuppression. This chain connects TRBV7-9 to TRBJ2-6, with D perhaps matching TRBD2 (6 bases). This clonotype was sampled from an adult with an advanced solid tumor such as melanoma, head and neck, liver or kidney cancer. The sample in question was CD4+ or CD8+ T cells sorted from blood, obtained in a trial of the OX40 agonist ivuxolimab. This CDR3 is CASSVEEGSLSGANVLTF. The CDR3 DNA reads as TGTGCCAGCAGCGTAGAGGAGGGCAGCCTCTCTGGGGCCAACGTCCTGACTTTC.